This is a list of T cell receptor beta chains from one sample in a study of blood T cell repertoires in COVID-19. The repertoire was sequenced with immunoSEQ multiplex PCR; TCRdb's copy has only in-frame clones and lacks some. Here the sample spans around 250,000 clones, about 83% being singletons. Sequencing was done on a sample of peripheral blood. The receptors originated from an elderly man with acute or convalescent COVID-19. The CDR3 runs from the conserved cysteine through the conserved F or W. A D gene is named only where the DNA matches it firmly. Expanded clones are given a class, and other clones once, few, many or no size at all.

cdr3_nt,cdr3_aa,clone_size,d_call,v_call,j_call
TGTGCCAGTAGTGCTATGCCGGGACAGGGTCTCTACGAGCAGTACTTC,CASSAMPGQGLYEQYF,NA,TRBD1,TRBV19,TRBJ2-7
TGTGCCATCAGTCGGGACACAGGGAACACTGAAGCTTTCTTT,CAISRDTGNTEAFF,NA,NA,TRBV10-3,TRBJ1-1
TGTGCCAGCACCACAGCGGGGGGCAGGTTGAACGAGCAGTACTTC,CASTTAGGRLNEQYF,NA,TRBD2,TRBV28,TRBJ2-7
TGCGCCAGCAGCATGGAGGGGAGGGGCTATGGCTACACCTTC,CASSMEGRGYGYTF,NA,NA,TRBV5-1,TRBJ1-2
TGTGCCAGCAGCTGGACAGGGGCCGAAAAACTGTTTTTT,CASSWTGAEKLFF,NA,TRBD1,TRBV7-2,TRBJ1-4
TGTGCCAGCAGCGAACAGGGGGAAGGACAGCCCCAGCATTTT,CASSEQGEGQPQHF,NA,TRBD1,TRBV28,TRBJ1-5
TGTGCCAGTAGTCCCTCGGGTGCAACTAATGAAAAACTGTTTTTT,CASSPSGATNEKLFF,NA,NA,TRBV19,TRBJ1-4
TGTGCCAGCAGCGTAGAATGGAGTGCAACTAATGAAAAACTGTTTTTT,CASSVEWSATNEKLFF,few,NA,TRBV9,TRBJ1-4
TGCGCCAGCAGCCAAGATAGGCAGGGTGGGGTAAGATCACCCCTCCACTTT,CASSQDRQGGVRSPLHF,NA,NA,TRBV4-1,TRBJ1-6
TGTGCCAGCAGCGTAGCCGGGGGGTTGCAGTACTTC,CASSVAGGLQYF,NA,TRBD2,TRBV9,TRBJ2-7
TGTGCCAGCACTTCGGGTGCCCCCGGCACGCAGTATTTT,CASTSGAPGTQYF,NA,NA,TRBV6-5,TRBJ2-3
TGTGCTAGCAGCCTGGGTGTCCCTAGCTCCTACAATGAGCAGTTCTTC,CASSLGVPSSYNEQFF,NA,NA,TRBV7-7,TRBJ2-1
TGTGCCAGTAGTATGGTGGAGGGATACGGCTACACCTTC,CASSMVEGYGYTF,NA,NA,TRBV19,TRBJ1-2
TGTGCCAGCTCACCAGTTTCAGGGGTCGACACTGAAGCTTTCTTT,CASSPVSGVDTEAFF,NA,NA,TRBV18,TRBJ1-1
TGTGCCAGCAGCTTTCGGTCCATATCCTACAATGAGCAGTTCTTC,CASSFRSISYNEQFF,NA,NA,TRBV3-1/TRBV3-2,TRBJ2-1
TGTGCCAGCAGCCGACTCGGCACGTTGGATAATTCACCCCTCCACTTT,CASSRLGTLDNSPLHF,NA,NA,TRBV3-1/TRBV3-2,TRBJ1-6
TGTGCCAGCAGCCAAGAGCCTATTATCACTGAAGCTTTCTTT,CASSQEPIITEAFF,NA,NA,TRBV4-2,TRBJ1-1
TGTGCCAGCAGCCAAGACAGGGGCACTGAAGCTTTCTTT,CASSQDRGTEAFF,NA,NA,TRBV14,TRBJ1-1
TGTGCCAGCAGCTTCAATGAGAATCAGCCCCAGCATTTT,CASSFNENQPQHF,few,NA,TRBV11-2,TRBJ1-5